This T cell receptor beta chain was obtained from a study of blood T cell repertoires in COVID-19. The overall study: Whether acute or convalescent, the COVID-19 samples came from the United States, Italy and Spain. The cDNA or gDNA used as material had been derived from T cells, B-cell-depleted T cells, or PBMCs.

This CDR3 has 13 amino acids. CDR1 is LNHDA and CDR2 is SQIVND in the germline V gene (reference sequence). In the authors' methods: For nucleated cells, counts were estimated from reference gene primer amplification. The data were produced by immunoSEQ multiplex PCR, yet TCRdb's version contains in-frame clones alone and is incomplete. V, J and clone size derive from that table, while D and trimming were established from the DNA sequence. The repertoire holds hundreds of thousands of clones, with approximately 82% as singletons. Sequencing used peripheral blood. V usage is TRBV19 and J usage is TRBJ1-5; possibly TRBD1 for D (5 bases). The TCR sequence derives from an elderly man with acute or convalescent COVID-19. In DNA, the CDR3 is TGTGCTACCGGCGGGGGTCCTGGACAGCCCCAGCATTTT. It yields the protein CATGGGPGQPQHF.